The clone carrying this T cell receptor (beta chain) has a single count. What it recognizes is unknown. This specimen belongs to a study of radiotherapy plus CTLA-4 blockade in lung cancer. Overall study context: Disease control was present in roughly a third of patients, and objective responses in more than 15%. Study-wide points: Blood saw expansion of tumor-derived TCR clones after radiotherapy plus ipilimumab.

The CDR3 contains 13 residues. Germline V gene lookup returns CDR1 SGHAT and CDR2 FQNNGV. The V gene end was trimmed by 5 bases and the J gene end by 12 bases; junction bases not matched to a gene: 10. Profiled with immunoSEQ multiplex PCR; TCRdb holds only in-frame clones, not every one. The data show approximately 52,000 clones, with 70% to 80% seen just once and 7.5% to 9.5% held by the top ten. The material sequenced was peripheral blood, taken from a patient treated with radiotherapy plus ipilimumab. This chain uses TRBV11-2 with TRBJ2-1; 7 bases are a match to TRBD2. The receptor was isolated from a human donor with non-small cell lung cancer who had a complete response to radiotherapy plus ipilimumab. The CDR3 sequence: CASSEQLLAVQFF. The CDR3 bases are TGTGCCAGCAGCGAACAACTCCTAGCGGTGCAGTTCTTC.